This T cell receptor gamma chain emerged from a study of γδ T cells in repeated Plasmodium falciparum infection (dated by TCRdb to about 2021). Regarding the study in general: The natural-infection arm enrolled Malian children exposed to intense seasonal malaria transmission and compared the Malian children with Australian children matched for age and gender. Samples were collected from controlled-infection subjects at baseline, immediately before selected infections, and 21 days after each infection. Malian gammadelta TCR repertoires were analysed cross-sectionally in periods with no transmission and longitudinally across episodes of acute febrile malaria. Using both natural infection in Mali and controlled human malaria infection, the study looked at the way repeated Plasmodium falciparum infection shapes the human gammadelta T cell repertoire. Four to six malaria-naive U.S. adults underwent four controlled human malaria infections by bites from P. falciparum NF54-infected Anopheles stephensi mosquitoes over about 640 days.

Results the study describes overall, beyond this receptor: Generalizability was limited because the Malian cohort came from a small rural village made up predominantly of one ethnic group. Across time and infection, the Vgamma9/Vdelta2+ TCR repertoires showed a highly stable polyclonal makeup, with many TCRgamma sequences overlapping between individuals. Repeated controlled infections appeared to drive waves of new clonotype selection in Vdelta2-negative, largely Vdelta1+, gammadelta TCR repertoires. Compared with Australian children, Malian children appeared to have Vdelta2-negative gammadelta TCR repertoires that were more clonally expanded, less diverse and less shared. Because the controlled-infection cohort was small, analysis of inter-individual variability in gammadelta T cell responses was limited.

This clone has ten or more counts. Its target antigen remains unknown. TCRdb has a much larger clone's protein, which differs at residue 8 from the translation of this DNA, likely because of a read error; what is shown is the protein translated from the DNA. The protocol used for the library was multiplex PCR. Sequencing was carried out with an Illumina MiSeq. From each sorted gammadelta T cell sample, both TCR gamma (TRG) and TCR delta (TRD) chains were sequenced. As for how the authors treated the data: Repertoire analyses included clonotype tree plots, accumulated frequency of the top 20 clonotypes, diversity index (DI) and D75 metrics. TCRdb reran clone calling on the public reads with CATT; rows sharing one DNA sequence were then combined. The V and J calls follow TCRdb's processing rather than the paper's. The sample yields tens of thousands of gamma-chain clones; over 1.3% were counted once. The ten largest clones represent roughly 21% of the sample.

Its CDR3 holds 14 amino acids, cysteine through phenylalanine. Of the read, only the CDR3 DNA is kept; its 42 bases are in frame from base 1. As encoded in the germline V gene, CDR1 is EGSNGY while CDR2 is YDSYNSKV. V loses 0 bases at its end and J loses 6 bases; junction bases beyond the gene matches: 8. Vgamma9/Vdelta2+ and Vdelta2-negative gammadelta T cell populations were flow-sorted from peripheral blood mononuclear cells for bulk TCR repertoire analysis. Sequencing used gamma-delta T cells from blood. The source of this sequence is a pool of human donors (malaria-infected and uninfected, not separated). The receptor chain draws on TRGV2 and TRGJ1 or TRGJ2. The J gene is not listed in TCRdb, so it was assigned here from a DNA match to germline. CDR3 loop: CATWDGRRLYKKLF. Here is the DNA: TGTGCCACCTGGGACGGGCGTCGTCTTTATAAGAAACTCTTT.